This is a list of T cell receptor beta chains from one sample in a study of identical twins. TCRdb processed the 5' RACE reads anew with MiXCR; each CDR3 protein has one entry. Among under 300,000 distinct CDR3 sequences listed, about an eighth were seen once. These same data were also listed under a study on yellow fever vaccine responses in identical twins.

Sequencing was done on a sample of memory (CD45RO+) T cells sorted from blood. These receptors all come from a young woman in good health. The CDR3 runs from the conserved cysteine through the conserved F or W. Each record gives: J gene, clone size, D gene, V gene, CDR3 protein. A D gene is named only where the DNA matches it firmly. The listing skips clone size in some rows; elsewhere it reads once, few, many or a size class.

J gene: TRBJ2-7; clone size: few; D gene: TRBD2; V gene: TRBV5-1; CDR3 protein: CASNLGPGTSSEQYF
J gene: TRBJ1-2; clone size: few; D gene: -; V gene: TRBV29-1; CDR3 protein: CSVGGDYGYTF
J gene: TRBJ2-5; clone size: few; D gene: TRBD1; V gene: TRBV6-1; CDR3 protein: CASSKTGGGIETQYF
J gene: TRBJ1-4; clone size: many; D gene: -; V gene: TRBV4-2; CDR3 protein: CASSQGDRAANEKLFF
J gene: TRBJ2-1; clone size: few; D gene: -; V gene: TRBV20-1; CDR3 protein: CSAQKQPSYNEQFF
J gene: TRBJ2-7; clone size: -; D gene: -; V gene: TRBV9; CDR3 protein: CASSVGGGGSYEQYF
J gene: TRBJ1-3; clone size: -; D gene: -; V gene: TRBV12-3/TRBV12-4; CDR3 protein: CASSFGAGNTIYF
J gene: TRBJ1-2; clone size: many; D gene: -; V gene: TRBV27; CDR3 protein: CASSLGGKVDGYTF
J gene: TRBJ2-4; clone size: few; D gene: TRBD1; V gene: TRBV9; CDR3 protein: CASSERDSKNIQYF
J gene: TRBJ2-1; clone size: -; D gene: TRBD2; V gene: TRBV20-1; CDR3 protein: CSASRRGSGRNNEQFF
J gene: TRBJ2-2; clone size: few; D gene: -; V gene: TRBV20-1; CDR3 protein: CSAVPGVLQEGTGELFF
J gene: TRBJ2-1; clone size: many; D gene: -; V gene: TRBV28; CDR3 protein: CASKPDRSPYNEQFF
J gene: TRBJ2-1; clone size: -; D gene: -; V gene: TRBV18; CDR3 protein: CASSPPGGRFPYNEQFF
J gene: TRBJ1-3; clone size: -; D gene: -; V gene: TRBV30; CDR3 protein: CAWSVSGRAGNTIYF
J gene: TRBJ2-7; clone size: -; D gene: -; V gene: TRBV20-1; CDR3 protein: CSARDLNRAGEQYF
J gene: TRBJ1-6; clone size: -; D gene: TRBD1; V gene: TRBV11-2; CDR3 protein: CASRRQGSYNSPLHF
J gene: TRBJ2-5; clone size: -; D gene: TRBD1; V gene: TRBV5-1; CDR3 protein: CASSLGSLGTAIQETQYF
J gene: TRBJ2-3; clone size: -; D gene: -; V gene: TRBV5-1; CDR3 protein: CASRLGSTDTQYF
J gene: TRBJ2-1; clone size: few; D gene: -; V gene: TRBV20-1; CDR3 protein: CSAGFMSSYNEQFF
J gene: TRBJ2-1; clone size: -; D gene: -; V gene: TRBV6-1; CDR3 protein: CASSDRMRREQFF
J gene: TRBJ1-4; clone size: -; D gene: -; V gene: TRBV5-1; CDR3 protein: CASGTQGGATNEKLFF
J gene: TRBJ2-7; clone size: few; D gene: TRBD1; V gene: TRBV20-1; CDR3 protein: CSAPDRGSRLEQYF
J gene: TRBJ1-1; clone size: -; D gene: -; V gene: TRBV12-3/TRBV12-4; CDR3 protein: CASSLAGYEAFF
J gene: TRBJ2-5; clone size: -; D gene: TRBD1; V gene: TRBV24-1; CDR3 protein: CATSDSRQGAETQYF
J gene: TRBJ2-2; clone size: few; D gene: -; V gene: TRBV30; CDR3 protein: CAWSVFGELFF
J gene: TRBJ2-7; clone size: -; D gene: -; V gene: TRBV20-1; CDR3 protein: CSAREGTPKFYEQYF
J gene: TRBJ2-7; clone size: -; D gene: -; V gene: TRBV12-3/TRBV12-4; CDR3 protein: CASKLGARYEQYF
J gene: TRBJ2-7; clone size: many; D gene: -; V gene: TRBV7-9; CDR3 protein: CASSLVGYEQYF
J gene: TRBJ2-2; clone size: -; D gene: -; V gene: TRBV20-1; CDR3 protein: CSAETASPYTGELFF
J gene: TRBJ2-7; clone size: -; D gene: -; V gene: TRBV6-6; CDR3 protein: CASSSPHIQQYF
J gene: TRBJ2-7; clone size: -; D gene: TRBD1; V gene: TRBV4-3; CDR3 protein: CASSQVPLPGQNYEQYF
J gene: TRBJ1-4; clone size: many; D gene: -; V gene: TRBV3-1; CDR3 protein: CASSQGSERRGLFF
J gene: TRBJ2-7; clone size: few; D gene: -; V gene: TRBV6-2/TRBV6-3; CDR3 protein: CAIRAGFIPYEQYF
J gene: TRBJ1-1; clone size: few; D gene: TRBD1; V gene: TRBV28; CDR3 protein: CASSSGQDTEAFF
J gene: TRBJ2-7; clone size: few; D gene: TRBD1; V gene: TRBV6-2/TRBV6-3; CDR3 protein: CASSSTGAYEQYF
J gene: TRBJ2-1; clone size: -; D gene: -; V gene: TRBV7-2; CDR3 protein: CASSFRGQSSYNEQFF
J gene: TRBJ2-1; clone size: few; D gene: -; V gene: TRBV7-2; CDR3 protein: CASSFYDEQFF
J gene: TRBJ1-6; clone size: many; D gene: TRBD1; V gene: TRBV20-1; CDR3 protein: CSATGQGASSYNSPLHF
J gene: TRBJ2-2; clone size: -; D gene: TRBD1; V gene: TRBV28; CDR3 protein: CIGQGSTGELFF
J gene: TRBJ2-1; clone size: -; D gene: -; V gene: TRBV20-1; CDR3 protein: CSAQGGTGIRSYNEQFF
J gene: TRBJ2-3; clone size: -; D gene: -; V gene: TRBV5-6; CDR3 protein: CASSNPGVTTDTQYF